This T cell receptor beta chain appears in the sequencing data of a study of blood T cell repertoires in COVID-19. Across the study: Acute-phase and convalescent COVID-19 samples originated in the United States, Italy and Spain. T cells, B-cell-depleted T cells, or PBMCs supplied cDNA or gDNA.

Patients of the Seattle cohort, enrolled during active infection, were followed longitudinally. As handled by the study authors: Counts of nucleated cells, estimated from reference gene primer amplification, were obtained. The data were produced by immunoSEQ multiplex PCR, yet TCRdb's version contains in-frame clones alone and is incomplete. The DNA gave D and trimming, while V, J and clone size come from that table. The sample carries roughly 300,000 clones, just under 90% recorded once. This CDR3 has 14 residues. From germline, CDR1 is KGHSH and CDR2 LQKENI. Trimming took off 6 bases at V and 7 bases at J, with 18 bases between the two ends.

Sequencing input: peripheral blood. The chain recombines TRBV18 with TRBJ1-2; D is perhaps TRBD1 (6 bases). The receptor was derived from a woman in her thirties with COVID-19, enrolled during active disease. The CDR3 bases are TGTGCCAGCTCTCCGGGGGGCCTCGACTCTGGCTACACCTTC. It translates to CASSPGGLDSGYTF.